This T cell receptor (beta chain) is from a study of T cell responses to AZD1222 COVID-19 vaccine (dated by TCRdb to the early 2020s). About the investigation overall: A total of under 250 trial participants underwent TCR sequencing, of whom about 210 had received two doses of AZD1222 and around 26 had received two doses of the MenACWY control vaccine. Enrollment into the trials was organized by age into subgroups of 18-55, 56-69 and 70-plus years, and those subgroups contained around 150, 28 and 57 TCR-sequenced participants, respectively.

The CDR3 regions of human TCRbeta chains were analyzed by immunosequencing. Processing in the source paper ran as follows. TCRs in the repertoires were matched against a reference library of SARS-CoV-2-specific TCRs that had been generated with the MIRA antigen-specificity platform. Breadth was defined as the fraction of unique TCRs that were SARS-CoV-2-associated, and depth was defined as the fraction of total T cells that were SARS-CoV-2-associated. Using the MIRA data, each spike-specific TCR was mapped to the spike region that the TCR reacts to and placed in a CD4 or CD8 class. Log10-transformed breadth and depth values were compared by one-way ANOVA with Sidak's multiple comparisons tests. Held by TCRdb, this immuneACCESS table contains in-frame sequences only and omits some clones. Under half of the omission traces to an unresolved V gene where checked; the cause of the rest is unknown. The DNA gave D and trimming, while V, J and clone size come from that table. The sample contains about 81,000 clones, under 95% of them found a single time. The ten largest clones take up 8% of the sample.

The meaning of the sample's time point label: about 28 days (+/-7) after the second vaccine dose. AZD1222 recipients with second doses at about 4 weeks or about 12 weeks were pooled, because spike-specific TCR depth and breadth did not differ between schedules. Samples from vaccinated people were obtained from the UK trials COV001 and COV002, which included a single-blind randomized controlled phase 2/3 trial of AZD1222 (ChAdOx1 nCoV-19) in healthy adults. Trial participant PBMC samples were collected at day 0 and day 28 after the second dose for TCRbeta chain sequencing. The CDR3 covers 18 residues, taking in both the cysteine and the phenylalanine. The DNA shown is the 54-base CDR3, in frame from base 1. Here V drops 5 bases and J drops 7 bases, and the junction holds 15 bases not matched to any gene. From a lookup of the germline V gene, CDR1 and CDR2 are SGHTA and FQGTGA. Points on this clone: Its antigen is unknown. No much larger clone is present one base from it, and per-base qualities are unavailable.

Results and caveats for the whole study, not just this receptor: Conclusions about previously exposed vaccinees were limited because only six AZD1222 recipients were SARS-CoV-2 seropositive at baseline. After two AZD1222 doses, both the breadth and the depth of spike-specific TCRs were significantly higher than at day 0 and than in MenACWY recipients. No day 14 peak-response samples were available, so repertoires were characterized only after the peak T cell response. Participants were mostly white British, with more females than males. The authors suggested clonal diversity may have been underestimated. Reportedly, close to half of the unique spike-specific TCRs recognized epitopes lying outside the regions that are mutated in the B.1.351 and B.1.1.7 variants. The 56-69-year group was small, and its depth increase did not reach significance, likely because of low power. CD4 TCRs associated with the vaccine covered the entire spike protein, and the dominant responses were in regions 160-218 and 743-854.

The source is an adult who received the AZD1222 COVID-19 vaccine. The material was peripheral blood, obtained 28 days after the second AZD1222 dose. The V and J segments used are TRBV7-3 and TRBJ2-1, and 12 bases in between align with TRBD2. The DNA is as follows: TGTGCCAGCAGCACAACCCCGAGACTAGCGGGAGTTATAAATGAGCAGTTCTTC. This is translated as CASSTTPRLAGVINEQFF.